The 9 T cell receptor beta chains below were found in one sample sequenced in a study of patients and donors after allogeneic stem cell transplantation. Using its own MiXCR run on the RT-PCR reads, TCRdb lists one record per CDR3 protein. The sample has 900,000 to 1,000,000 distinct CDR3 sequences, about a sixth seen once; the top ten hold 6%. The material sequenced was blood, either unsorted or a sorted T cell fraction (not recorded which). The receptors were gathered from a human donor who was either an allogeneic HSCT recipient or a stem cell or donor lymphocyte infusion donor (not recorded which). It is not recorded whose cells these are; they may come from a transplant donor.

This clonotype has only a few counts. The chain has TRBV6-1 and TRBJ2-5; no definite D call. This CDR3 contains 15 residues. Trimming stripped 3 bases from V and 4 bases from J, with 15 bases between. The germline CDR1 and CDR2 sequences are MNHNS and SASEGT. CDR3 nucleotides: TGTGCCAGCAGTGAGAGTACAAGCGTCGGAGAGACCCAGTACTTC. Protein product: CASSESTSVGETQYF.

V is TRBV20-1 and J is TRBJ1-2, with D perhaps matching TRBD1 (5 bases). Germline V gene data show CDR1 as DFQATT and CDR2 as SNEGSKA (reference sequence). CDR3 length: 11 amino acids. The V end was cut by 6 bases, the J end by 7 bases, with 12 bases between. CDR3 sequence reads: CSAGTRGGYTF. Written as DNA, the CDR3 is TGCAGTGCCGGGACGCGGGGTGGCTACACCTTC.

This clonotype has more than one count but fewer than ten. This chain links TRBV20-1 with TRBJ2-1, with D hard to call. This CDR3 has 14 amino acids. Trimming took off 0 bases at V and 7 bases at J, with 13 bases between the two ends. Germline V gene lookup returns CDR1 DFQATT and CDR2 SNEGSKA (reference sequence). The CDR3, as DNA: TGCAGTGCTAGAGATCAAGGCCGTTCGAATGAGCAGTTCTTC. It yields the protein CSARDQGRSNEQFF.

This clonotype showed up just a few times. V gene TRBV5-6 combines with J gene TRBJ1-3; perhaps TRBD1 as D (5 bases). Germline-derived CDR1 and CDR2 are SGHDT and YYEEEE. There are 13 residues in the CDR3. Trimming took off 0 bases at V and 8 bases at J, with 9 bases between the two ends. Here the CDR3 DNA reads TGTGCCAGCAGCTTGGATTCGGGGGACACCATATATTTT. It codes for CASSLDSGDTIYF. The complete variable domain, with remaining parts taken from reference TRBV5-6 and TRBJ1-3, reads DAGVTQSPTHLIKTRGQQVTLRCSPKSGHDTVSWYQQALGQGPQFIFQYYEEEERQRGNFPDRFSGHQFPNYSSELNVNALLLGDSALYLCASSLDSGDTIYFGEGSWLTVV.

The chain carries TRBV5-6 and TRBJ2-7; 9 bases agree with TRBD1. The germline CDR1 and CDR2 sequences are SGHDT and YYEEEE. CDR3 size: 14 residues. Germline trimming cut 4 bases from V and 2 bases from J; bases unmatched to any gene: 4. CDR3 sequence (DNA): TGTGCCAGCAGCGGGACAGGGAGCCCCTACGAGCAGTACTTC. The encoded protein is CASSGTGSPYEQYF.

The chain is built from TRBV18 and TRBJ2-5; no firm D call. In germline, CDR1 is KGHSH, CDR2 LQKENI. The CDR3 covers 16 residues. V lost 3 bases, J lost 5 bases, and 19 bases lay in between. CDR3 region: CASSPTVRAEEETQYF. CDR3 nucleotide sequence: TGTGCCAGCTCACCGACCGTCCGCGCAGAAGAGGAGACCCAGTACTTC.

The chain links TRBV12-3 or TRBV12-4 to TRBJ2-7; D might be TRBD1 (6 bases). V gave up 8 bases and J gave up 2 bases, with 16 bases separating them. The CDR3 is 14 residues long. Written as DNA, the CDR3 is TGTGCCAGCTCCAGGGGCCCCCAAGCCTACGAGCAGTACTTC. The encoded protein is CASSRGPQAYEQYF.

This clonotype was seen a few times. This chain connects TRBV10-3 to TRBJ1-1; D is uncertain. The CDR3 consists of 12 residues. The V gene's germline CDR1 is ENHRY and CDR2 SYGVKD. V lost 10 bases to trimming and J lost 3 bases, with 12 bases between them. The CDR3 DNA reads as TGTGCCACCCGCCGTCAGGACACTGAAGCTTTCTTT. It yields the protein CATRRQDTEAFF.

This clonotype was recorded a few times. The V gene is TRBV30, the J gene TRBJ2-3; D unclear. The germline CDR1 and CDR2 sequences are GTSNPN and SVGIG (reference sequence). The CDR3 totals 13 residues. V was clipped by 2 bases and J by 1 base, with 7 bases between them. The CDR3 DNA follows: TGTGCCTGGAGTAGAGTGGGCACAGATACGCAGTATTTT. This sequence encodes CAWSRVGTDTQYF.